This TCR beta chain appears in the sequencing data of a study of CD8 T cells in ankylosing spondylitis. Overall study results and limits: Characteristic, it appeared, of ankylosing spondylitis blood was a TCR beta motif of roughly eight highly homologous variants.

Trimming pared 0 bases from V and 5 bases from J, leaving 6 bases between. Looked up from germline, CDR1 is SGHRS and CDR2 is YFSETQ. This CDR3 is built from 13 residues. This clonotype was detected many times. Its antigen is not known. Each CDR3 protein gets one entry after TCRdb re-called the 5' RACE reads with MiXCR. The sample holds about 130,000 distinct CDR3 sequences; about 7% are singletons and the top ten take roughly 12%. The TCR sequence derives from a female donor with ankylosing spondylitis or in good health (not recorded which). Sequences were obtained from blood, either unsorted or a sorted T cell fraction (not recorded which). The chain recombines TRBV5-1 with TRBJ2-1; D is uncertain. CDR3 in amino acids: CASSLEVNNEQFF. CDR3 DNA: TGCGCCAGCAGCTTGGAGGTAAACAATGAGCAGTTCTTC.